This TCR beta chain was sequenced during a study of cytomegalovirus exposure and HLA in healthy donors. A note on this clone: The target antigen is unknown.

The PCR had 60 Vbeta and 13 Jbeta primers. The data were produced by immunoSEQ multiplex PCR, yet TCRdb's version contains in-frame clones alone and is incomplete. This sample has about 180,000 clones, with roughly 78% found just once. The CDR3 runs to 16 residues. After removal of 1 base from V and 2 bases from J, the junction contained 3 bases not matched to a gene. Per the germline V gene, CDR1 is SGHTA and CDR2 is FQGNSA. Points from the study as a whole: Earlier findings revealed that most TCR beta V segments proved productive either about 90% or about 30% of the time. CMV antigen specificity was confirmed in vitro for three CMV-associated chains. Follow-up analysis seemed to connect common viral pathogens with several of the most significant clusters identified. In a later analysis, DRB1 alleles had the most associated TCRs; HLA-C alleles the fewest.

The rearrangement links TRBV7-2 to TRBJ2-3; 10 bases match TRBD2. The source material was PBMCs. This sequence originates from a woman aged 45 to 65 in good health and CMV-seropositive. The CDR3 coding sequence is TGTGCCAGCAGCTTAGGACTAGCGGGTTTCACAGATACGCAGTATTTT. It translates to CASSLGLAGFTDTQYF.